The source of this T cell receptor beta chain is a study of T cell responses to AZD1222 COVID-19 vaccine. Findings and caveats of the study: Baseline serology detected seropositivity in only six or seven AZD1222 recipients. It should be noted that donors were predominantly white British and more often female, and clonal diversity was possibly underestimated. Across the whole spike, CD4 TCRs peaked at regions 160-218 and 743-854.

Here immunoSEQ multiplex PCR was the method, and the copy in TCRdb shows in-frame clones only, minus some. The data show about 110,000 clones, 88% seen once. With V trimmed by 2 bases and J by 0 bases, 8 bases remained unmatched. Germline lookup yields CDR1 SGDLS and CDR2 YYNGEE. This CDR3 spans 17 amino acids. Of note for this clone: Its target is not known.

The chain carries TRBV9 and TRBJ1-1, with 9 positions matching TRBD1. The starting material was peripheral blood, obtained on day 0 of MenACWY control vaccination. The receptor was isolated from an adult in good health. The CDR3, as DNA: TGTGCCAGCAGCGTTGCGACAGGGGGTTCCGTGAACACTGAAGCTTTCTTT. It yields the protein CASSVATGGSVNTEAFF.